This T cell receptor beta chain was recorded in a study of T cell repertoires in cytomegalovirus infection. As for the study in general: The authors used CMV epitopes that were HLA-C-restricted (recently identified) and HLA-B-restricted (well studied). An indication of both CMV infection and matching HLA type came from public TCR beta signatures. General study points: HLA-C-restricted CMV clonotypes gave the most frequent clonotype in two of eight donors.

One entry per CDR3 protein, called by TCRdb with MiXCR from the reads. The sample shows about 920,000 distinct CDR3 sequences, roughly 30% of them seen only once. As regards this clonotype: The target antigen is unknown.

The germline V and J ends were trimmed by 5 bases and 1 base, with 11 bases remaining between them. The CDR3 runs 14 residues. Germline CDR1 and CDR2: MNHEY and SVGEGT. The chain uses TRBV6-2 or TRBV6-3 and TRBJ1-1; D ambiguous. The clonotype originates from a human donor in good health (CMV status not recorded). Some clones in this sample may be carry-over from other donors' samples. The specimen comprised cultured CD8+ T cells from PBMCs, sampled from culture after CMV antigen stimulation. The CDR3 sequence: CASSTVHKNTEAFF. In DNA form, the CDR3 reads TGTGCCAGCAGTACGGTGCATAAGAACACTGAAGCTTTCTTT.